This passage covers 24 T cell receptor beta chains from one sample sequenced in a study of regulatory T cells in long-lasting Graves disease. The authors built TCR beta libraries using iRepertoire HTBI primers and Arm-PCR of CDR3 regions. TCRdb independently ran MiXCR on the multiplex PCR reads; one entry per CDR3 protein. Of roughly 610,000 distinct CDR3 sequences in the sample, approximately 15% were seen once. Time point meaning: newly diagnosed GD, antithyroid drugs for less than 3 months. From PBMCs, RNA was extracted and then used to make the TCR library. These same records also appear under a second study, on T cells in Graves' hyperthyroidism and ophthalmopathy.

The sample consisted of peripheral blood mononuclear cells (PBMCs), taken at new diagnosis, from a patient treated with antithyroid drugs. Source of these receptors: a woman in her twenties or thirties with Graves disease.

This clonotype appeared a few times. The chain uses TRBV4-1 and TRBJ2-3; 11 bases line up with TRBD2. The V segment lost 3 bases and the J segment 7 bases; nucleotides outside the gene matches: 9. CDR1 is MGHRA and CDR2 is YSYEKL in the germline V gene. This CDR3 comprises 16 residues. The CDR3 bases are TGCGCCAGCAGCCATGTACTAGCGGGAGTTCGAAATACGCAGTATTTT. Its translation is CASSHVLAGVRNTQYF.

This clonotype was found a few times. This rearrangement joins TRBV19 to TRBJ1-5; tentatively, D is TRBD1 (5 bases). Looked up from germline, CDR1 is LNHDA and CDR2 is SQIVND (reference sequence). The CDR3 is 13 amino acids. Trimming took off 11 bases at V and 6 bases at J, with 17 bases between the two ends. The CDR3 nucleotides are TGTGCCGGGGGTTACGGGAGAGGTCAGCCCCAGCATTTT. Its protein product is CAGGYGRGQPQHF.

This clonotype has a handful of counts. The J gene is TRBJ1-2, the V gene TRBV5-8; D perhaps matches TRBD1 (5 bases). The CDR3 extends over 15 amino acids. V lost 0 bases, J lost 4 bases, and 13 bases lay in between. Germline loops: CDR1 SGHTS, CDR2 YDEGEE. The CDR3 protein is CASSLESGRGYGYTF. Written as DNA, the CDR3 is TGTGCCAGCAGCTTGGAGTCGGGAAGGGGCTATGGCTACACCTTC. Full variable domain (rest looked up from reference TRBV5-8 and TRBJ1-2): EAGVTQSPTHLIKTRGQQATLRCSPISGHTSVYWYQQALGLGLQFLLWYDEGEERNRGNFPPRFSGRQFPNYSSELNVNALELEDSALYLCASSLESGRGYGYTFGSGTRLTVV.

There are many counts of this clonotype. In DNA form, the CDR3 reads TGCGCCAGCAGCTACGGACAGGGTTCCACCGGGGAGCTGTTTTTT. Translation: CASSYGQGSTGELFF. The genes are TRBV5-1 and TRBJ2-2; the match to TRBD1 covers 8 bases. The CDR3 has 15 residues. CDR1 and CDR2 (germline): SGHRS, YFSETQ. Trimming removed 3 bases from V and 4 bases from J; junction bases left unmatched: 5.

This clonotype showed up just a few times. The chain carries TRBV24-1 and TRBJ2-1; tentative D call: TRBD1 (6 bases). Deletions cut 5 bases from V and 7 bases from J, with 11 bases between. Germline V gives CDR1 KGHDR, CDR2 SFDVKD. The CDR3 contains 13 residues. CDR3 DNA: TGTGCCACCAGTGCACAGGGCAGAAATGAGCAGTTCTTC. As protein: CATSAQGRNEQFF.

This clonotype was counted a few times. The chain carries TRBV7-8 and TRBJ2-1; 16 bases line up with TRBD2. Germline trimming cut 6 bases from V and 0 bases from J; bases unmatched to any gene: 11. The germline V gene has CDR1 SGHVS and CDR2 FQNEAQ. CDR3 length: 20 amino acids. The CDR3, as DNA: TGTGCCAGCAGTATAGAACCGGGACTAGCGGGAGGGAACTCCTACAATGAGCAGTTCTTC. As protein: CASSIEPGLAGGNSYNEQFF.

This clonotype was detected many times. This chain connects TRBV29-1 to TRBJ1-1, with unresolved D. Trimming took 7 bases from V and 0 from J, leaving 9 bases between them. The CDR3 spans 12 residues. Germline values: CDR1 SQVTM, CDR2 ANQGSEA. CDR3 region: CSGVRLNTEAFF. In DNA, the CDR3 is TGCAGCGGTGTCAGGCTGAACACTGAAGCTTTCTTT.

This clonotype has a count of ten or more. The chain carries TRBV12-3 or TRBV12-4 and TRBJ1-4, with 10 bases fitting TRBD1. The CDR3 contains 15 residues. V lost 5 bases to trimming and J lost 8 bases; unmatched junction nucleotides: 8. CDR3 sequence (DNA): TGTGCCAGCAGTCCCGGGACAGGGGTCGACGAAAAACTGTTTTTT. Encoded protein: CASSPGTGVDEKLFF.

This clonotype was seen a single time. The V gene is TRBV20-1, the J gene TRBJ2-2; 16 nucleotides agree with TRBD2. After removal of 3 bases from V and 2 bases from J, the junction contained 3 bases not matched to a gene. The CDR3 runs to 17 residues. Germline V gives CDR1 DFQATT, CDR2 SNEGSKA (reference sequence). In nucleotides, the CDR3 is TGCAGTGCTAGGGGACTAGCGGGAGGGGGAAACACCGGGGAGCTGTTTTTT. This sequence encodes CSARGLAGGGNTGELFF.

This clonotype has only one observation. J is TRBJ2-7 and V is TRBV6-2 or TRBV6-3, with 7 bases lining up with TRBD1. The CDR3 has 13 residues. Looked up from germline, CDR1 is MNHEY and CDR2 is SVGEGT. The V gene end was trimmed by 5 bases and the J gene end by 2 bases; junction bases not matched to a gene: 3. Here the CDR3 reads CASSDRVTYEQYF. The DNA of the CDR3 is TGTGCCAGCAGTGACAGGGTTACCTACGAGCAGTACTTC.

In its sample, this clonotype was seen many times. The chain recombines TRBV20-1 with TRBJ1-5, with 12 bases that match TRBD1. The CDR3 extends over 15 amino acids. CDR1 and CDR2 from the germline V gene are DFQATT and SNEGSKA (reference sequence). The V segment lost 3 bases and the J segment 7 bases; nucleotides outside the gene matches: 7. CDR3 in DNA: TGCAGTGCTAGCAGGGGACAGGGGGCCGGGCAGCCCCAGCATTTT. Amino acid sequence: CSASRGQGAGQPQHF.

The chain joins TRBV3-1 to TRBJ1-1; no definite D call. CDR1 and CDR2 (germline): LGHDT, YNNKEL (reference sequence). CDR3 length: 13 residues. Trimming took 1 base from V and 7 from J, leaving 10 bases between them. The CDR3, as DNA: TGTGCCAGCAGCCAAGTCGAAGATGGTGAAGCTTTCTTT. Amino acid sequence: CASSQVEDGEAFF.

This clonotype was found a few times. The chain carries TRBV2 and TRBJ2-2; maybe TRBD1 (6 bases). The V gene lost 10 bases and the J gene lost 1 base, with 13 bases spanning the gap. Germline values: CDR1 SNHLY, CDR2 FYNNEI. The CDR3 is made up of 14 amino acids. The CDR3, as DNA: TGTGCCACCTCTGAGGACAGGAACACCGGGGAGCTGTTTTTT. Amino acids: CATSEDRNTGELFF.

The chain joins TRBV10-3 to TRBJ1-5; D possibly corresponds to TRBD1 (6 bases). The CDR3 is 15 residues long. The germline CDR1 and CDR2 sequences are ENHRY and SYGVKD. V lost 2 bases to trimming and J lost 4 bases, with 12 bases between them. This CDR3 is CAISEGRGANQPQHF. DNA for the CDR3: TGTGCCATCAGTGAGGGTAGGGGGGCAAATCAGCCCCAGCATTTT.

The rearrangement uses TRBV5-1 and TRBJ2-3; 8 nucleotides align to TRBD2. The V gene end was trimmed by 1 base and the J gene end by 5 bases; junction bases not matched to a gene: 6. The CDR3 length is 15 residues. CDR1 is SGHRS, CDR2 YFSETQ, per germline. CDR3 sequence: CASSLLAGGVDTQYF. In nucleotides, the CDR3 is TGCGCCAGCAGCTTGCTGGCGGGAGGAGTAGATACGCAGTATTTT.

This clonotype was seen repeatedly, ten times or more. The gene calls are TRBV18 and TRBJ1-2, with D uncertain. V was pared by 2 bases and J by 0 bases, with 13 bases between. Germline assignment: CDR1 KGHSH and CDR2 LQKENI. The CDR3 totals 16 residues. The CDR3 here is CASSPSAPPTNYGYTF. The DNA for the CDR3 is TGTGCCAGCTCACCATCGGCCCCTCCGACTAACTATGGCTACACCTTC. The whole variable domain, filled in from reference TRBV18 and TRBJ1-2, reads NAGVMQNPRHLVRRRGQEARLRCSPMKGHSHVYWYRQLPEEGLKFMVYLQKENIIDESGMPKERFSAEFPKEGPSILRIQQVVRGDSAAYFCASSPSAPPTNYGYTFGSGTRLTVV.

The rearrangement links TRBV5-4 to TRBJ2-5; 7 bases match TRBD2. Germline CDR1 is SGHNT and CDR2 is YYREEE (reference sequence). V was clipped by 6 bases and J by 4 bases; unmatched bases: 9. The CDR3 has 14 amino acids. Here the CDR3 DNA reads TGTGCCAGCACCCGAGTTCCGGGAGGAGAGACCCAGTACTTC. Encoded protein: CASTRVPGGETQYF. The variable domain in full, completed from reference TRBV5-4 and TRBJ2-5, reads ETGVTQSPTHLIKTRGQQVTLRCSSQSGHNTVSWYQQALGQGPQFIFQYYREEENGRGNFPPRFSGLQFPNYSSELNVNALELDDSALYLCASTRVPGGETQYFGPGTRLLVL.

This clonotype was seen at least ten times. This chain uses TRBV6-5 with TRBJ2-2; no clear D gene. CDR3 size: 15 residues. The V gene lost 0 bases and the J gene lost 7 bases, with 12 bases spanning the gap. Germline loops: CDR1 MNHEY, CDR2 SVGAGI. CDR3 loop: CASSYSIMRIGELFF. Written as DNA, the CDR3 is TGTGCCAGCAGTTACTCGATAATGAGGATCGGGGAGCTGTTTTTT.

The chain links TRBV14 to TRBJ2-1; D may be TRBD2 (6 bases). CDR1 and CDR2 (germline): SGHDN, FVKESK. Trimming took off 0 bases at V and 3 bases at J, with 12 bases between the two ends. The CDR3 is 16 residues long. The CDR3 nucleotides are TGTGCCAGCAGCCAAGATCTCGGGGGACTCTACAATGAGCAGTTCTTC. It encodes CASSQDLGGLYNEQFF.

This clonotype was counted ten times or more. The chain employs TRBV7-2 and TRBJ1-4; D is unresolved. Germline CDR1 and CDR2: SGHTA and FQGNSA. V was cut by 4 bases and J by 3 bases, with 9 bases left in between. The CDR3 spans 14 residues. The CDR3 DNA follows: TGTGCCAGCAGCTCGTCCAGTTCTAATGAAAAACTGTTTTTT. Translated: CASSSSSSNEKLFF.

The rearrangement joins TRBV10-1 to TRBJ2-3; 10 bases are a match to TRBD2. Germline V gene sequence: CDR1 WNHNN, CDR2 SYGVQD (reference sequence). The length of the CDR3 is 16 residues. V was pared by 6 bases and J by 3 bases, with 9 bases of the junction left unmatched. CDR3 sequence: CASRVGTSEPTDTQYF. Here the CDR3 DNA reads TGCGCCAGCAGGGTAGGGACTAGCGAGCCTACAGATACGCAGTATTTT.

The sample holds a few counts of this clonotype. J is TRBJ2-7 and V is TRBV10-3, with D possibly matching TRBD2 (6 bases). V was pared by 7 bases and J by 2 bases, with 12 bases between. The CDR3 loop spans 13 amino acids. The germline CDR1 and CDR2 sequences are ENHRY and SYGVKD. CDR3 protein: CAITGGGTYEQYF. In DNA form, the CDR3 reads TGTGCCATCACTGGCGGCGGGACCTACGAGCAGTACTTC.

The gene calls are TRBV30 and TRBJ2-1; D remains unclear. Looked up from germline, CDR1 is GTSNPN and CDR2 is SVGIG (reference sequence). Trimming took 2 bases from V and 2 from J, leaving 10 bases between them. This CDR3 region has 14 residues. CDR3 in amino acids: CAWSPLTAYNEQFF. In nucleotides, the CDR3 is TGTGCCTGGAGTCCCCTCACGGCCTACAATGAGCAGTTCTTC.

This clonotype has at least ten counts. This chain links TRBV15 with TRBJ2-7; D not certain. CDR3 size: 13 residues. CDR1 and CDR2 from the germline V gene are LNHNV and YYDKDF (reference sequence). V lost 1 base and J lost 1, with 5 bases in between. The CDR3 DNA is TGTGCCACCAGCAGAGGAGTTTCCTACGAGCAGTACTTC. This sequence encodes CATSRGVSYEQYF. Full variable domain (missing parts from reference TRBV15 and TRBJ2-7): DAMVIQNPRYQVTQFGKPVTLSCSQTLNHNVMYWYQQKSSQAPKLLFHYYDKDFNNEADTPDNFQSRRPNTSFCFLDIRSPGLGDTAMYLCATSRGVSYEQYFGPGTRLTVT.